Each of the 5 T cell receptor beta chains below was sequenced from the same sample in a study of T-cell memory formation after mild COVID-19. Via MiXCR, TCRdb re-called the 5' RACE reads, giving one row per CDR3 protein. The sample carries hundreds of thousands of distinct CDR3 sequences, 20% recorded once. Sequences were obtained from PBMCs or a T cell subset sorted from them (not recorded which). These receptors were collected from an adult woman who had mild COVID-19 (a few samples of this study predate the infection). Cell type and time point are not known.

This rearrangement joins TRBV10-3 to TRBJ2-7, with 15 bases fitting TRBD2. V trimming: 3 bases; J trimming: 2 bases; junction bases outside the gene matches: 5. Germline V gene data show CDR1 as ENHRY and CDR2 as SYGVKD. This CDR3 region has 17 residues. In DNA, the CDR3 is TGTGCCATCAGTGATCCGGGACTAGCGGGGGGCGCCTACGAGCAGTACTTC. Residues: CAISDPGLAGGAYEQYF.

This clonotype was detected only a few times. The rearrangement links TRBV2 to TRBJ2-1; TRBD2 matches 15 bases. CDR1 is SNHLY, CDR2 FYNNEI, per germline. The CDR3 is made up of 19 amino acids. Losses at the gene ends were 7 bases for V and 0 bases for J; bases not matched to a gene: 10. The DNA for the CDR3 is TGTGCCAGCAACTCCCCGTGGACTAGCGGGAGGGTCTCCTACAATGAGCAGTTCTTC. Its translation is CASNSPWTSGRVSYNEQFF.

The genes are TRBV7-9 and TRBJ2-1, with 7 bases that match TRBD2. The CDR3 covers 14 residues. The trim removed 4 bases at V and 7 bases at J, leaving 7 bases unmatched. In germline, CDR1 is SEHNR, CDR2 FQNEAQ (reference sequence). The CDR3 region is CASSSRDGRNEQFF. The CDR3 DNA follows: TGTGCCAGCAGCTCGAGGGACGGGAGGAATGAGCAGTTCTTC.

V and J are TRBV6-1 and TRBJ1-3; a possible D gene is TRBD1 (5 bases). Germline V gene data show CDR1 as MNHNS and CDR2 as SASEGT. Trimming removed 6 bases from V and 2 bases from J, with 8 bases in between. The CDR3 totals 13 residues. Here the CDR3 DNA reads TGTGCCAGCAGACGGGACGCTGGAAACACCATATATTTT. This translates into CASRRDAGNTIYF.

In its sample, this clonotype was seen once. One end of the junction is discordant with germline, which a read error may explain. The chain has TRBV4-1 and TRBJ2-5; the match to TRBD2 covers 8 bases. The CDR3 totals 16 residues. Germline CDR1 reads MGHRA; CDR2 reads YSYEKL. This CDR3 reads CASRQLPTSGRGTQYF. CDR3 coding DNA: TGCGCCAGCCGCCAACTCCCAACTAGCGGTCGTGGGACCCAGTACTTC.